This TCR beta chain was obtained from a study of T-cell memory formation after mild COVID-19. Study outcomes and limitations: Memory cells collected pre-infection included some clones that later responded, suggesting cross-reactive memory joined.

Germline values: CDR1 SQVTM, CDR2 ANQGSEA. V was pared by 7 bases and J by 8 bases, with 12 bases of the junction left unmatched. The CDR3 sequence is 13 residues long. Each CDR3 protein is one row after TCRdb ran MiXCR on the 5' RACE reads. The table has 210,000 or so distinct CDR3 sequences, around 25% seen once; the top ten hold roughly 10%. On this clonotype: Its matching antigen is unknown.

This TCR derives from an adult woman who had mild COVID-19 (a few samples of this study predate the infection). Cell type and time point are not known. The sequencing input was PBMCs or a T cell subset sorted from them (not recorded which). This chain joins TRBV29-1 and TRBJ1-1, with 8 bases matching TRBD1. The CDR3 protein is CSAVPPGGPEAFF. The CDR3 nucleotides are TGCAGCGCCGTTCCCCCAGGGGGCCCCGAAGCTTTCTTT.